This T cell receptor beta chain was identified during a study of cytomegalovirus exposure and HLA in healthy donors. Overall study findings and caveats: According to a subsequent analysis, TCR clusters identified in the first cohort showed a tendency to co-occur across the approximately 110 validation repertoires. Most sequenced TCRs were rare (though some public TCRs occurred in many donors). The authors enumerated over 150 TCR beta chains as linked to cytomegalovirus.

Repertoires were generated with immunoSEQ multiplex PCR, while TCRdb's copy carries only in-frame clones and drops some. The repertoire holds about 74,000 clones, with approximately 94% as singletons. V lost 1 base, J lost 6 bases, and 6 bases stayed unmatched. This CDR3 is built from 16 residues. Per the germline V gene, CDR1 is MGHRA and CDR2 is YSYEKL. Concerning this clone itself: Its antigen is unidentified.

The chain employs TRBV4-1 and TRBJ1-4; 9 bases are shared with TRBD1. Sequences were obtained from PBMCs. The source is a woman younger than 30 in good health and CMV-seropositive. The CDR3 DNA sequence: TGCGCCAGCAGCCAAGTTGGGGGACAGGGAGATGAAAAACTGTTTTTT. It is translated as CASSQVGGQGDEKLFF.